This T cell receptor (beta chain) originates from a study of T-cell memory formation after mild COVID-19. Germline-derived CDR1 and CDR2 are SGHAT and FQNNGV. The length of the CDR3 is 15 residues. V was clipped by 0 bases and J by 8 bases; unmatched bases: 5. A single record per CDR3 protein comes from TCRdb applying MiXCR to the 5' RACE reads. The sample has 250,000 to 350,000 distinct CDR3 sequences, under 20% seen once. This chain links TRBV11-2 with TRBJ2-3, with TRBD2 identical over 10 bases. This TCR was recovered from a man between 18 and 29 years old who had mild COVID-19 (a few samples of this study predate the infection). Cell type and time point are not known. The sequencing input was PBMCs or a T cell subset sorted from them (not recorded which). CDR3 region: CASSLEASGGTTQYF. The CDR3 bases are TGTGCCAGCAGCTTAGAGGCTAGCGGGGGCACTACGCAGTATTTT.